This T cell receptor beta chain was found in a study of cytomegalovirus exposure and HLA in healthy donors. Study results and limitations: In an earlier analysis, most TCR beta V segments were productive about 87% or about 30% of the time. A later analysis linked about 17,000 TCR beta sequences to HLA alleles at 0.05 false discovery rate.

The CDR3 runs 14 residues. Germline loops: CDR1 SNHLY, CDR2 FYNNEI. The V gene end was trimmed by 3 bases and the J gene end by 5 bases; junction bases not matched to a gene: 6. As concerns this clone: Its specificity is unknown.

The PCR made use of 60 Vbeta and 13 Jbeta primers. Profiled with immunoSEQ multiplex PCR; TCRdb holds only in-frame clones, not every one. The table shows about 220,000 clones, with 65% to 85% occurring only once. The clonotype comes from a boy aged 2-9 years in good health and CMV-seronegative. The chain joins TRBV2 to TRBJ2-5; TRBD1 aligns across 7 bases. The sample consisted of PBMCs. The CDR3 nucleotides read TGTGCCAGCAGTGAGGGACAGTACGGGGAGACCCAGTACTTC. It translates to CASSEGQYGETQYF.